This T cell receptor (beta chain) came from a study of CD8+ T cells in alopecia areata. Background on the study: Tofacitinib administration persisted for 6 to 18 months, succeeded by 6 months off drug. Study-wide results and limits: Under tofacitinib, numerous expanded lesional clonotypes remained detectable in scalp and blood.

A word on this clone: Its cognate antigen is unknown.

Treatment here: oral pan-JAK inhibitor, 5-10 mg twice daily. Germline V gene lookup returns CDR1 SGHAT and CDR2 FQNNGV. V was cut by 4 bases and J by 1 base, with 15 bases left in between. CDR3 length: 16 residues. Once RNA had been extracted, it was reverse transcribed into cDNA to act as the sequencing template. Only in-frame clones appear in the TCRdb table, and some are missing; sequencing was by immunoSEQ multiplex PCR. The sample shows over 150,000 clones, about three fifths of them seen only once. The chain is built from TRBV11-2 and TRBJ2-3; D is tentatively TRBD1 or TRBD2 (7 bases each). The clonotype was recovered from a human donor with alopecia areata. The material was CD8+ T cells sorted from blood, obtained at week 24, from a patient treated with tofacitinib. CDR3 sequence (DNA): TGTGCCAGCAGCTCGCCAGGGGGGGTGGGCACAGATACGCAGTATTTT. Its protein is CASSSPGGVGTDTQYF.